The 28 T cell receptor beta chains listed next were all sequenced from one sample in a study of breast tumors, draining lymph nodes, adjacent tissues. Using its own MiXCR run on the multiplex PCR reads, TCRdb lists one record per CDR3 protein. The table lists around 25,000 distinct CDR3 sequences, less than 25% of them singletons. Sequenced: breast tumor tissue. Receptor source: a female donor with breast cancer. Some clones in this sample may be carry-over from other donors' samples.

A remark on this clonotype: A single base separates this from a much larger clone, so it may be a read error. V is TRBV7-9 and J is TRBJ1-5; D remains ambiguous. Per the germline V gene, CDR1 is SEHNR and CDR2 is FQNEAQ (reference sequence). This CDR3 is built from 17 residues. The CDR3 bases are TGTGCCAGCAGCAAAAGCCGCCTAGGTGGGGAGAATCAGCTCCAGCATTTT. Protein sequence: CASSKSRLGGENQLQHF.

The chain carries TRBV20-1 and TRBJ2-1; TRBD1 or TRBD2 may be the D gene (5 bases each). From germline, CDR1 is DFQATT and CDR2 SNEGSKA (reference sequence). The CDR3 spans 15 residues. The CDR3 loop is CSYTGAAKAYNEQFF. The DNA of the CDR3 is TGCAGCTACACCGGGGCTGCTAAAGCCTACAATGAGCAGTTCTTC.

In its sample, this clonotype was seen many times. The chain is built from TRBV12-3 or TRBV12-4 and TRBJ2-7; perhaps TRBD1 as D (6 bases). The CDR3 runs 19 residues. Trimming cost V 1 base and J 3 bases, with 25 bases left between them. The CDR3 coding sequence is TGTGCCAGCAGTTTAGTAGGGAACCTGTTCCGGGACAACATCTACGAGCAGTACTTC. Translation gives CASSLVGNLFRDNIYEQYF.

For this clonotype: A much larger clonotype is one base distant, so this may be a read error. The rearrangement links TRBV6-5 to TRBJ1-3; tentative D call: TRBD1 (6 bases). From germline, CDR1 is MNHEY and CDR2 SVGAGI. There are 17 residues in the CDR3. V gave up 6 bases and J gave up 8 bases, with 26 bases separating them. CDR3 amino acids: CASSPDRQSLLRDTIYF. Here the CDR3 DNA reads TGTGCCAGCAGCCCCGACAGGCAATCACTTCTTAGAGACACCATATATTTT.

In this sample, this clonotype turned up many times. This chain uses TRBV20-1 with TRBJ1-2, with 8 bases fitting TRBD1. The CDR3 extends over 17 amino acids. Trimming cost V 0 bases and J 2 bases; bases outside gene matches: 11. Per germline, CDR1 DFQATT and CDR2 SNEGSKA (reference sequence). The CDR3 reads CSAREGQALGVNYGYTF. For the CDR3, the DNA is TGCAGTGCTAGAGAGGGACAGGCGTTAGGGGTCAACTATGGCTACACCTTC.

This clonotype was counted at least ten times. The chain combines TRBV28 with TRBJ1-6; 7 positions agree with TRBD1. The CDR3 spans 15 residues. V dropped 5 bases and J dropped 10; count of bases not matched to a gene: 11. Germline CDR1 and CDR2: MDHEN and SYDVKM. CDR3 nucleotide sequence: TGTGCCAGCAGTACATACAGGGGCGGCGTATCACCCCTCCACTTT. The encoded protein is CASSTYRGGVSPLHF.

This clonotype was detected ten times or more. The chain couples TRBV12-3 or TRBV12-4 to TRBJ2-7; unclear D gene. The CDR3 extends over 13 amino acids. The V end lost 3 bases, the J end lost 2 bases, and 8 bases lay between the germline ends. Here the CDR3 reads CASSFLKPYEQYF. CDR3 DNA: TGTGCCAGCAGTTTCCTAAAACCCTACGAGCAGTACTTC.

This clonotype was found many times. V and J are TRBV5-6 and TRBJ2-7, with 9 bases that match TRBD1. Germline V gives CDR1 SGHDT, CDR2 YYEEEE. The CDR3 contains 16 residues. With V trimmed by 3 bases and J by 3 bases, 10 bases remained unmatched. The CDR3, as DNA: TGTGCCAGCAGCTCTCCACAGGGGGCGCATCGCTACGAGCAGTACTTC. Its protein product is CASSSPQGAHRYEQYF.

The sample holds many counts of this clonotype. CDR3 bases: TGCGCCAGCAGTCCTCATGGACTAGCGGGAGAGTTGGAGCAGTACTTC. Translation: CASSPHGLAGELEQYF. The V call is TRBV5-1, the J call TRBJ2-7, with 13 bases lining up with TRBD2. Trimming removed 5 bases from V and 7 bases from J; junction bases left unmatched: 12. The CDR3 has 16 amino acids. Germline lookup yields CDR1 SGHRS and CDR2 YFSETQ.

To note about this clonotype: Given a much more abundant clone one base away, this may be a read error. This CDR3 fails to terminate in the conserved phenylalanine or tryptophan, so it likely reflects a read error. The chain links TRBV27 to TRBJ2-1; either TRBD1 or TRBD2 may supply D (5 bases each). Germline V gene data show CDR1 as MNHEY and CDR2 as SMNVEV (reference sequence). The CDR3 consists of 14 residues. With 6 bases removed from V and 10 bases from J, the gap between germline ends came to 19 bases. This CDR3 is CASSAGATSGEQFL. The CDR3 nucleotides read TGTGCCAGCAGCGCCGGGGCTACGTCGGGGGAGCAGTTCCTC.

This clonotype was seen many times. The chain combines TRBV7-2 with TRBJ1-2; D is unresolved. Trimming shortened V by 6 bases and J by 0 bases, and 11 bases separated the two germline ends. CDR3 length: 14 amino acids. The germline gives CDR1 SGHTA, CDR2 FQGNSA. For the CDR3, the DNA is TGTGCCAGCAGAACACTCGGGACTAACTATGGCTACACCTTC. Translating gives CASRTLGTNYGYTF.

For the CDR3, the DNA is TGTGCCAGCAGAGAGGGACAGGGGTACGGGGCCAACGTCCTGACTTTC. Translating gives CASREGQGYGANVLTF. The chain links TRBV2 to TRBJ2-6; 10 bases align to TRBD1. CDR3 size: 16 residues. Trimming cost V 6 bases and J 4 bases; bases outside gene matches: 6. Germline values: CDR1 SNHLY, CDR2 FYNNEI.

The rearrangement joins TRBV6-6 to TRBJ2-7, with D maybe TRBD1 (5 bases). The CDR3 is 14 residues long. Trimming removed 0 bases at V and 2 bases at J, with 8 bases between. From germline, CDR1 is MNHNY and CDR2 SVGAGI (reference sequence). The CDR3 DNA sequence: TGTGCCAGCAGTTACTCTCAGGGCCCCTACGAGCAGTACTTC. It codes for CASSYSQGPYEQYF.

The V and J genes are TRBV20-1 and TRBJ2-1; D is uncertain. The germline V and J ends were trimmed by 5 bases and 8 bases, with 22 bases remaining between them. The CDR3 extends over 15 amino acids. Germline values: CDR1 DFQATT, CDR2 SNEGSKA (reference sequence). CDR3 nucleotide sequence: TGCAGTGCTGGCGACCAGGACCACCGCGGAGATGAGCAGTTCTTC. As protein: CSAGDQDHRGDEQFF.

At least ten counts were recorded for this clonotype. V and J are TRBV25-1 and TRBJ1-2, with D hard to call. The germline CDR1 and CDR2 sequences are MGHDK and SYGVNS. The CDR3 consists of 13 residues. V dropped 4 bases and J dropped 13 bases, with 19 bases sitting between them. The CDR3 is CASSGKYVRRPTF. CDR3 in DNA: TGTGCCAGCAGTGGTAAATACGTCCGGAGGCCCACCTTC.

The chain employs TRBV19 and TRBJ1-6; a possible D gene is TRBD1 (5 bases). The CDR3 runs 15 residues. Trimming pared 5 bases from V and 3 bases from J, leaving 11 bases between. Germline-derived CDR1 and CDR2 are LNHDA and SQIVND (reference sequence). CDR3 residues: CASSASGGYNSPLHF. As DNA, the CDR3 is TGTGCCAGTAGTGCCTCCGGGGGCTATAATTCACCCCTCCACTTT.

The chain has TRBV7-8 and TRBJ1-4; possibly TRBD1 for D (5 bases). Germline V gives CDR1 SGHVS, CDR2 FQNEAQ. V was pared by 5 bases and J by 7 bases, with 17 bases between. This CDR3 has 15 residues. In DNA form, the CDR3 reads TGTGCCAGCAGCACCCCCGGGCCCGGGGGTGAAAAACTGTTTTTT. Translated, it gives CASSTPGPGGEKLFF.

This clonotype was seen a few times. The CDR3 coding sequence is TGTGCCAGCAGTTACGGTGGGGCCAACGTCCTGACTTTC. Protein product: CASSYGGANVLTF. The chain recombines TRBV6-5 with TRBJ2-6; D is undetermined. The CDR3 has 13 amino acids. Trimming took off 2 bases at V and 3 bases at J, with 2 bases between the two ends. Germline CDR1 reads MNHEY; CDR2 reads SVGAGI.

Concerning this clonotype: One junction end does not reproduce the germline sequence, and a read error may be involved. CDR3 DNA: TGTGCCAGCAGCTCTACAGATACGCGGTATTTT. The encoded protein is CASSSTDTRYF. The J gene is TRBJ2-3, the V gene TRBV5-1; D remains unclear. The CDR3 spans 11 residues. Germline V CDR1 and CDR2: SGHRS, YFSETQ.

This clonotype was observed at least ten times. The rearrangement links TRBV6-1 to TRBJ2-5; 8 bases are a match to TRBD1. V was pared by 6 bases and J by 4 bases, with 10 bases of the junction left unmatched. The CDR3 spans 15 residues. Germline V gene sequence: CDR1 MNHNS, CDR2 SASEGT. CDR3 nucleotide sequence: TGTGCCAGCAGGAACAGTCAGGGGGCTGGAGAGACCCAGTACTTC. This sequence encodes CASRNSQGAGETQYF.

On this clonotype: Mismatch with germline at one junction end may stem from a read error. The CDR3 loop reads CASSLTSGRAFSNEQLF. In DNA, the CDR3 is TGTGCCAGCAGTCTCACTAGCGGGAGGGCCTTTAGTAATGAGCAGCTCTTC. The chain recombines TRBV27 with TRBJ2-1; TRBD2 matches 13 bases. The CDR3 is made up of 17 amino acids. CDR1 MNHEY and CDR2 SMNVEV come from the germline V gene (reference sequence).

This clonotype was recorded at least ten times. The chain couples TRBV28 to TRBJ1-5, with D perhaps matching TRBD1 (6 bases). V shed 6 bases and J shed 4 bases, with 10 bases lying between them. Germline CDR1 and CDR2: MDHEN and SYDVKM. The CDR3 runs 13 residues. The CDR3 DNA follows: TGTGCCAGCAGCCGGGACACAAATCAGCCCCAGCATTTT. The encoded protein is CASSRDTNQPQHF.

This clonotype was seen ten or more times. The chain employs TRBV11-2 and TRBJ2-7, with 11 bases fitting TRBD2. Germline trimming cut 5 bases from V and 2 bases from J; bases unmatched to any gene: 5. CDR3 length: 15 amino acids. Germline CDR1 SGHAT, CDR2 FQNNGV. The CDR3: CASSKTSGVTYEQYF. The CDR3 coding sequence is TGTGCCAGCAGCAAGACTAGCGGGGTTACCTACGAGCAGTACTTC.

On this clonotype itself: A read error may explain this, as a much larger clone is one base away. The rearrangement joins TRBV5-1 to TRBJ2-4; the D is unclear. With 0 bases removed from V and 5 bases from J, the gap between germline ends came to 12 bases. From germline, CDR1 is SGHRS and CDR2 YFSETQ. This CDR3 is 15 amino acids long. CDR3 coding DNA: TGCGCCAGCAGCTTGGGTGGGAATAACGAAAACATTCAGTACTTC. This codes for CASSLGGNNENIQYF.

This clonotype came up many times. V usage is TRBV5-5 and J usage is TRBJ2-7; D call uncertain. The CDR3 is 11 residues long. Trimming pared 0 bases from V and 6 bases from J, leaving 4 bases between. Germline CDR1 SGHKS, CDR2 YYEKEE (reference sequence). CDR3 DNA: TGTGCCAGCAGCTTGGCCGCCGAGCAGTACTTC. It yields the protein CASSLAAEQYF.

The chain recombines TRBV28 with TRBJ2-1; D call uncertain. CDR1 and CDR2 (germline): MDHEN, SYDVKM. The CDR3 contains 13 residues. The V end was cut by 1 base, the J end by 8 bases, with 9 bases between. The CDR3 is CASSLYRYDEQFF. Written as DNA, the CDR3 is TGTGCCAGCAGTTTATACCGGTACGATGAGCAGTTCTTC. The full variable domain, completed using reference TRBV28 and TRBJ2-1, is DVKVTQSSRYLVKRTGEKVFLECVQDMDHENMFWYRQDPGLGLRLIYFSYDVKMKEKGDIPEGYSVSREKKERFSLILESASTNQTSMYLCASSLYRYDEQFFGPGTRLTVL.

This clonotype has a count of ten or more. CDR3 residues: CASSPSGLAGPYTQYF. DNA of the CDR3: TGTGCCAGCAGCCCCTCGGGACTAGCGGGACCTTATACGCAGTATTTT. The rearrangement joins TRBV7-3 to TRBJ2-3; the match to TRBD2 covers 13 bases. CDR1 is SGHTA and CDR2 is FQGTGA in the germline V gene. The V gene end was trimmed by 5 bases and the J gene end by 7 bases; junction bases not matched to a gene: 9. The CDR3 extends over 16 amino acids. The full variable domain, in which reference TRBV7-3 and TRBJ2-3 provide the parts outside the CDR3, is GAGVSQTPSNKVTEKGKYVELRCDPISGHTALYWYRQSLGQGPEFLIYFQGTGAADDSGLPNDRFFAVRPEGSVSTLKIQRTERGDSAVYLCASSPSGLAGPYTQYFGPGTRLTVL.

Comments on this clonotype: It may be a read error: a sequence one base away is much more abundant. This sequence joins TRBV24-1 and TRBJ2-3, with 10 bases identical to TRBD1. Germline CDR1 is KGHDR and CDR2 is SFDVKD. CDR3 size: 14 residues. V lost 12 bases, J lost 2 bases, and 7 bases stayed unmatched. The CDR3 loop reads CAAGTGDLTDTQYF. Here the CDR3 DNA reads TGTGCCGCCGGGACAGGGGACCTCACAGATACGCAGTATTTT.